These T cell receptor beta chains were read from a single sample in a study of shared clonotypes between healthy human individuals. The method was immunoSEQ multiplex PCR; TCRdb's version includes in-frame clones alone and lacks a portion of them. The sample carries roughly 2.2 million clones, 85% to 95% recorded once. Sequenced: naive CD4+ T cells from PBMCs. The receptor source for this set is a man between 18 and 35 years old in good health. Some clones in this sample may be carry-over from other donors' samples. Each CDR3 is given with its conserved first and last residue. The D gene is left open where the match is weak. Some rows have no size entry. The others give once, few or many, or a class for an expanded clone.

TRBV6-6	TRBD2	TRBJ2-5	-	CASSGLAGDKETQYF	TGTGCCAGCAGTGGATTAGCGGGAGATAAGGAGACCCAGTACTTC
TRBV5-1	TRBD1	TRBJ2-2	once	CASSQGQGRGTGELFF	TGCGCCAGCAGTCAAGGACAGGGGAGGGGCACCGGGGAGCTGTTTTTT
TRBV6-5	-	TRBJ2-2	-	CASSRDGTGELFF	TGTGCCAGCAGCCGGGACGGGACCGGGGAGCTGTTTTTT
TRBV28	-	TRBJ2-3	-	CASSPPRGGLTADTQYF	TGTGCCAGCAGTCCCCCCCGGGGCGGGCTCACGGCGGATACGCAGTATTTT
TRBV2	-	TRBJ1-5	-	CASSEVVGSQPQHF	TGTGCCAGCAGTGAGGTGGTAGGGAGCCAGCCCCAGCATTTT
TRBV7-8	-	TRBJ1-2	once	CASSPLSSQRAGHTF	TGTGCCAGCAGCCCCTTGTCGTCGCAGAGAGCGGGTCACACCTTC
TRBV11-2	-	TRBJ2-7	once	CASSPRPGWYEQYF	TGTGCCAGCAGCCCCCGTCCGGGATGGTACGAGCAGTACTTC
TRBV19	TRBD1	TRBJ2-2	-	CASSIIDRGSGELFF	TGTGCCAGTAGTATCATCGACAGGGGCTCCGGGGAGCTGTTTTTT
TRBV5-1	-	TRBJ1-3	-	CASSQSGGVSGNTIYF	TGCGCCAGCAGCCAGTCGGGGGGAGTCTCTGGAAACACCATATATTTT
TRBV7-8	-	TRBJ2-5	-	CASSPSRRGTQETQYF	TGTGCCAGCAGCCCGAGCCGTAGGGGAACCCAAGAGACCCAGTACTTC
TRBV27	-	TRBJ2-1	-	CASRTPSSGRNEQFF	TGTGCCAGCAGAACACCTAGCTCGGGTCGCAATGAGCAGTTCTTC
TRBV7-9	-	TRBJ1-1	once	CASSLLGGMNTEAFF	TGTGCCAGCAGCTTATTGGGGGGGATGAACACTGAAGCTTTCTTT
TRBV11-2	-	TRBJ2-4	-	CASSFGPITGNIQYF	TGTGCCAGCAGCTTCGGACCGATCACCGGAAACATTCAGTACTTC
TRBV7-3	TRBD1	TRBJ1-2	-	CASAPTGGQIGYGYTF	TGTGCCAGCGCACCGACAGGGGGCCAGATCGGCTATGGCTACACCTTC
TRBV19	-	TRBJ1-2	-	CASLASGISYGYTF	TGTGCCAGTCTCGCCAGTGGCATCTCGTATGGCTACACCTTC
TRBV5-1	TRBD2	TRBJ2-1	-	CASSPLAANSYNEQFF	TGCGCCAGCAGCCCACTAGCGGCCAACTCCTACAATGAGCAGTTCTTC
TRBV29-1	TRBD1	TRBJ2-7	-	CSVTGTDYEQYF	TGCAGCGTGACCGGGACAGACTACGAGCAGTACTTC
TRBV27	-	TRBJ1-1	-	CASSPRTSGTEAFF	TGTGCCAGCAGTCCTCGGACCTCGGGCACTGAAGCTTTCTTT
TRBV7-2	TRBD1	TRBJ1-2	-	CASRTDRGPVYGYTF	TGTGCCAGCAGGACGGACAGGGGGCCGGTCTATGGCTACACCTTC
TRBV2	TRBD1	TRBJ1-2	-	CASRATGGNYGYTF	TGTGCCAGCAGGGCGACAGGGGGCAACTATGGCTACACCTTC
TRBV18	-	TRBJ2-2	-	CASSPFRAANTGELFF	TGTGCCAGCTCACCATTTCGGGCCGCGAACACCGGGGAGCTGTTTTTT
TRBV29-1	-	TRBJ1-1	few	CSVQGREVQAFF	TGCAGCGTTCAGGGCAGGGAAGTCCAAGCTTTCTTT
TRBV7-9	-	TRBJ2-5	-	CASRSLRTANQETQYF	TGTGCCAGCAGGTCCCTCCGGACGGCTAACCAAGAGACCCAGTACTTC
TRBV27	-	TRBJ1-5	-	CASLPLGSNSNQPQHF	TGTGCCAGCCTTCCCCTCGGGAGCAATAGCAATCAGCCCCAGCATTTT